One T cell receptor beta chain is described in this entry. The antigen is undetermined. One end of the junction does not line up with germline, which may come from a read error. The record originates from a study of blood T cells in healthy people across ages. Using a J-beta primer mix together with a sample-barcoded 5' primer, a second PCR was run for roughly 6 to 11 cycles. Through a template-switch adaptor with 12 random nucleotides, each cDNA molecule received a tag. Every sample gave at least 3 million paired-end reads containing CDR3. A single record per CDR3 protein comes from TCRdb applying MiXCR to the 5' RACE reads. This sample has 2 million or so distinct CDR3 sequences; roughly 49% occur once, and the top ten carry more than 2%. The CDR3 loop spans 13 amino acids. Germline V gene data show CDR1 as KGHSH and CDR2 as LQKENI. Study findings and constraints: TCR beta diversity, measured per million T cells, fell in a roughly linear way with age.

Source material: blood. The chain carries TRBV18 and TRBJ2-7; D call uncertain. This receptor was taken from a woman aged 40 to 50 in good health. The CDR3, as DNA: TGTGCCAGCACACCAACCGACACCTACGAGCAGTACTTC. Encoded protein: CASTPTDTYEQYF.